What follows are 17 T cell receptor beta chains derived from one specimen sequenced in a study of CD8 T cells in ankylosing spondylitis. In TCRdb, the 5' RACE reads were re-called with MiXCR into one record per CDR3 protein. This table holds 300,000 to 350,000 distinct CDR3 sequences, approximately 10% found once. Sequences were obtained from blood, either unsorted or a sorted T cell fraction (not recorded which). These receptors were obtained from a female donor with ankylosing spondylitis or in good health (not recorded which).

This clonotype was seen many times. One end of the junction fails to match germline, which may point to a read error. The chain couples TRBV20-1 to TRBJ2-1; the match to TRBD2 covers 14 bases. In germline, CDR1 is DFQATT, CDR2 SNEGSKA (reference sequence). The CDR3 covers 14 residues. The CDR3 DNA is TGCAGTGTTAGACTAGCGGGAGGGAGGGATGAGCAGTTCTTC. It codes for CSVRLAGGRDEQFF.

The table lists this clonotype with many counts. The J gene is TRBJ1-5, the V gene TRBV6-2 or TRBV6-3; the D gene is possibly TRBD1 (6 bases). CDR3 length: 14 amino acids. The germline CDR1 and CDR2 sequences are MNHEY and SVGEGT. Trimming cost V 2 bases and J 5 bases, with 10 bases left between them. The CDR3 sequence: CASSYGRGYQPQHF. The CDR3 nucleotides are TGTGCCAGCAGTTACGGCAGGGGATATCAGCCCCAGCATTTT.

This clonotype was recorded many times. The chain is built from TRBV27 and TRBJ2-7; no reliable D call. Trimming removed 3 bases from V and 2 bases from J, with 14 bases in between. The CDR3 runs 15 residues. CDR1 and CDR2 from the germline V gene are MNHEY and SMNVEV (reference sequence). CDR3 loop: CASSFGRSVTYEQYF. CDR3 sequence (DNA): TGTGCCAGCAGTTTTGGGCGGAGTGTAACCTACGAGCAGTACTTC.

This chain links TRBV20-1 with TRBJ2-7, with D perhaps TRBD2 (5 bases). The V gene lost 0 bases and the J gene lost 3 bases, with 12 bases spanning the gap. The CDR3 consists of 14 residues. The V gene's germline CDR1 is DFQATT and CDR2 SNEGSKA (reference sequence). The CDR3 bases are TGCAGTGCTAGAGACGTGGCTCGGGGCTACGAGCAGTACTTC. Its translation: CSARDVARGYEQYF.

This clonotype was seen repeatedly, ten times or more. The CDR3 protein is CASSDSLSTDTQYF. CDR3 DNA sequence: TGTGCCAGCAGTGACTCCTTGAGCACAGATACGCAGTATTTT. This rearrangement joins TRBV6-4 to TRBJ2-3; D is ambiguous. From germline, CDR1 is MRHNA and CDR2 SNTAGT. This CDR3 is built from 14 residues. V lost 0 bases, J lost 0 bases, and 4 bases lay in between.

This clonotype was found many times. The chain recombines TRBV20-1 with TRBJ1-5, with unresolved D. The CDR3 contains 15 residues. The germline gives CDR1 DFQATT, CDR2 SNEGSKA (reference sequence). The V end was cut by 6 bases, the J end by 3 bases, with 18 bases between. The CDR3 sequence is CSAKKSGRINQPQHF. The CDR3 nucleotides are TGCAGTGCAAAAAAGAGCGGACGGATCAATCAGCCCCAGCATTTT.

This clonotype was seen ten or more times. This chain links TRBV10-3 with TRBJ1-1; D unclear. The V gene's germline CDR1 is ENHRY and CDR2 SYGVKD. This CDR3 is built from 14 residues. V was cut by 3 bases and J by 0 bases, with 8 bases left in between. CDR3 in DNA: TGTGCCATCAGTGATGGCGGCATGAACACTGAAGCTTTCTTT. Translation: CAISDGGMNTEAFF.

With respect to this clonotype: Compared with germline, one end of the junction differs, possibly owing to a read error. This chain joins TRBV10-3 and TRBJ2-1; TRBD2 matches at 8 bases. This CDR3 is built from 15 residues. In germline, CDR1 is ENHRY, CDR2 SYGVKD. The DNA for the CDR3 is TGTGCCATCAAAGCGGGAGTCAGCTCCTACAATGGGCAGTTCTTC. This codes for CAIKAGVSSYNGQFF.

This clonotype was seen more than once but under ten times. CDR3 region: CASSFGGQEQYF. In DNA, the CDR3 is TGTGCCAGCAGCTTCGGGGGACAGGAGCAGTACTTC. The rearrangement joins TRBV5-6 to TRBJ2-7, with D perhaps TRBD1 (7 bases). Germline lookup yields CDR1 SGHDT and CDR2 YYEEEE. Trimming pared 2 bases from V and 7 bases from J, leaving 10 bases between. The CDR3 covers 12 residues.

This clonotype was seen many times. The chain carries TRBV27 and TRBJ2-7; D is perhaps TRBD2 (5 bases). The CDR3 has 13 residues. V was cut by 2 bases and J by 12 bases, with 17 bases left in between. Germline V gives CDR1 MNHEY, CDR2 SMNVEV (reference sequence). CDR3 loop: CASSLTSDSYRYF. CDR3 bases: TGTGCCAGCAGTTTAACTTCGGACTCTTACAGGTACTTC.

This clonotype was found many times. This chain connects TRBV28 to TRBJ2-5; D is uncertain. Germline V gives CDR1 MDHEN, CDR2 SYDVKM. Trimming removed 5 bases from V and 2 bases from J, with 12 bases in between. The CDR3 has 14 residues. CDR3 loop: CASSRRQGQETQYF. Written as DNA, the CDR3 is TGTGCCAGCAGTCGTCGACAAGGACAAGAGACCCAGTACTTC.

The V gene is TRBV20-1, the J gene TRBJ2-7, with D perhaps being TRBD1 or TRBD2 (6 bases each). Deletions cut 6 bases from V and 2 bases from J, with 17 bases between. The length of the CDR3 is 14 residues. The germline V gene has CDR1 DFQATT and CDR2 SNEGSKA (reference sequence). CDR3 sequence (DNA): TGCAGTGCCCCGGACAGACGGGGGACCTACGAGCAGTACTTC. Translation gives CSAPDRRGTYEQYF.

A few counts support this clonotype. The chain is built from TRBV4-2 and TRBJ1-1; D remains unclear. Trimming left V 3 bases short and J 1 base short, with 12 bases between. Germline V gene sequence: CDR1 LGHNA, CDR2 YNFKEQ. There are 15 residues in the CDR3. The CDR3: CASSQWEVTNTEAFF. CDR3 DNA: TGTGCCAGCAGCCAGTGGGAGGTAACGAACACTGAAGCTTTCTTT.

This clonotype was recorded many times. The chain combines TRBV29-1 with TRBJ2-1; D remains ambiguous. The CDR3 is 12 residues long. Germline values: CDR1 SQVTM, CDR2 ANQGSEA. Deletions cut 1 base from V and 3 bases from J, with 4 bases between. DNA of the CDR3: TGCAGCGTTGAAGTGGTCTACAATGAGCAGTTCTTC. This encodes CSVEVVYNEQFF.

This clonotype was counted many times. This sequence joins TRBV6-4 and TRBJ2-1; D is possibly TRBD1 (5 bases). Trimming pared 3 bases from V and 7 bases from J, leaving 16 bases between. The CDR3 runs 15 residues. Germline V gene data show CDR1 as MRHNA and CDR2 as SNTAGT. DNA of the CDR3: TGTGCCAGCAGTGATGGGCAGGGAACGGGTAATGAGCAGTTCTTC. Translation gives CASSDGQGTGNEQFF.

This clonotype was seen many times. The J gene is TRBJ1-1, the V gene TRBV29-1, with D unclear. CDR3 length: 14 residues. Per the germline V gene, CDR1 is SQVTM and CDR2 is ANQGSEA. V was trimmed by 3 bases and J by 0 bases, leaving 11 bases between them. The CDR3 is CSVEKGRVNTEAFF. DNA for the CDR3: TGCAGCGTTGAGAAGGGTAGGGTGAACACTGAAGCTTTCTTT.

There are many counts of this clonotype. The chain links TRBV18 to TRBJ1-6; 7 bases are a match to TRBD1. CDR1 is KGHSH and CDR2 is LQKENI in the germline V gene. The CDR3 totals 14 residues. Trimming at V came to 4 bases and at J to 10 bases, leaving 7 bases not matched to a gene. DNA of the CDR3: TGTGCCAGCTCACGCGACAGGGTGGGCTCACCCCTCCACTTT. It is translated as CASSRDRVGSPLHF.